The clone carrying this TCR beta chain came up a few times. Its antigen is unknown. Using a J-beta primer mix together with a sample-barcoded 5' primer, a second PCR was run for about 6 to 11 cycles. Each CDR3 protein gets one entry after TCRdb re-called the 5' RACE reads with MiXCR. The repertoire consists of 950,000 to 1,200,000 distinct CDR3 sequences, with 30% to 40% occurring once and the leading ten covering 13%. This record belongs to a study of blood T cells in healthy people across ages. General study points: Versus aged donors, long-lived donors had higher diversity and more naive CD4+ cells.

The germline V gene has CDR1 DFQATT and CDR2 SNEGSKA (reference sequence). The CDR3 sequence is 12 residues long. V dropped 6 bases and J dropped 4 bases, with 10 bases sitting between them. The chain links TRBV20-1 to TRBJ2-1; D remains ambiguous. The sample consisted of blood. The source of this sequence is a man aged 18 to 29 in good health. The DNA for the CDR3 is TGCAGTGCCCTGGCAACTTACAATGAGCAGTTCTTC. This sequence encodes CSALATYNEQFF.